This paragraph covers one T cell receptor beta chain sequence. The sample originates from a study of shared clonotypes between healthy human individuals. Sequencing was performed with immunoSEQ multiplex PCR; in TCRdb, only in-frame clones are kept and a portion is missing. This repertoire shows about 1 million clones, about 76% found once; its top ten account for less than 1.5%. Trimming took off 2 bases at V and 4 bases at J, with 10 bases between the two ends. Germline CDR1 is ENHRY and CDR2 is SYGVKD. The CDR3 spans 14 residues. This chain uses TRBV10-3 with TRBJ2-3, with unresolved D. The specimen sequenced was memory CD4+ T cells sorted from blood. Subset of the sample: CD45RA-negative fraction. The sequence was obtained from a young man in good health. This CDR3 is CAISETSTPDTQYF. The CDR3 DNA is TGTGCCATCAGTGAGACTTCAACCCCAGATACGCAGTATTTT.